The source of this T cell receptor (beta chain) is a study of Graves' ophthalmopathy and Graves' hyperthyroidism. Broader study findings: Also, most clonotypes expanded in the thyroid above 0.001 frequency appeared in blood.

For repertoire sequencing, the TCR beta CDR3 regions were amplified from RNA transcripts. HTBI-primed first-round RT-PCR preceded second-round multiplex PCR. TCRdb independently ran MiXCR on the multiplex PCR reads; one entry per CDR3 protein. The sample carries more than 1,000,000 distinct CDR3 sequences, roughly 35% recorded once. This clonotype was found many times. Its antigen remains unidentified. The CDR3 covers 16 residues. Germline CDR1 and CDR2: SGDLS and YYNGEE. Trimming at V came to 2 bases and at J to 3 bases, leaving 9 bases not matched to a gene. The specimen was peripheral blood or thyroid tissue (not recorded which). The rearrangement uses TRBV9 and TRBJ1-2, with TRBD1 matching over 8 bases. This TCR was sampled from an adult man with Graves' hyperthyroidism. The CDR3 DNA reads TGTGCCAGCAGCGTCTCAGGACAGGGTTTGTACTATGGCTACACCTTC. Translation gives CASSVSGQGLYYGYTF. The complete variable domain, with remaining parts taken from reference TRBV9 and TRBJ1-2, reads DSGVTQTPKHLITATGQRVTLRCSPRSGDLSVYWYQQSLDQGLQFLIQYYNGEERAKGNILERFSAQQFPDLHSELNLSSLELGDSALYFCASSVSGQGLYYGYTFGSGTRLTVV.